These 19 T cell receptor beta chains originate from one sample sequenced in a study of T cell responses to AZD1222 COVID-19 vaccine. Libraries were prepared by immunoSEQ multiplex PCR; TCRdb keeps only in-frame clonotypes and omits some of them. Of about 100,000 clones detected, about 87% appear once; the ten largest clones hold about 1.7%. The input for sequencing was peripheral blood, taken on day 0 of AZD1222 vaccination. Receptors were obtained from an adult in good health.

The chain joins TRBV28 to TRBJ1-1, with D perhaps TRBD1 (5 bases). Trimming stripped 6 bases from V and 4 bases from J, with 15 bases between. Germline V CDR1 and CDR2: MDHEN, SYDVKM. The length of the CDR3 is 14 residues. The CDR3 spells CASRVWGVITEAFF. In nucleotides, the CDR3 is TGTGCCAGCAGGGTATGGGGGGTCATCACTGAAGCTTTCTTT.

CDR3 residues: CASSQERGGVEAFF. CDR3 sequence (DNA): TGCGCCAGCAGCCAGGAAAGAGGGGGTGTTGAAGCTTTCTTT. V is TRBV4-3 and J is TRBJ1-1; a weak D match, TRBD1 (6 bases). Germline CDR1 and CDR2: LGHNA and YSLEER. The V gene lost 3 bases and the J gene lost 7 bases, with 15 bases spanning the gap. CDR3 length: 14 amino acids.

This clone was found a few times. The V call is TRBV7-9, the J call TRBJ1-6; tentatively, D is TRBD1 (6 bases). The CDR3 totals 15 residues. The V gene lost 1 base and the J gene lost 9 bases, with 13 bases spanning the gap. CDR1 and CDR2 from the germline V gene are SEHNR and FQNEAQ (reference sequence). The CDR3 DNA reads as TGTGCCAGCAGCTTAGATGCACAGGGATCTTCACCCCTCCACTTT. Translating it yields CASSLDAQGSSPLHF.

This chain joins TRBV6-2 or TRBV6-3 and TRBJ1-5; 8 bases match TRBD1. CDR3 size: 16 residues. CDR1 is MNHEY and CDR2 is SVGEGT in the germline V gene. V lost 2 bases to trimming and J lost 1 base; unmatched junction nucleotides: 4. CDR3 nucleotide sequence: TGTGCCAGCAGTTACCCCAGGGGGCCCAGCAATCAGCCCCAGCATTTT. Translating gives CASSYPRGPSNQPQHF.

The chain carries TRBV27 and TRBJ1-1; no reliable D call. The CDR3 consists of 11 residues. The germline gives CDR1 MNHEY, CDR2 SMNVEV (reference sequence). Trimming stripped 4 bases from V and 6 bases from J, with 6 bases between. The CDR3 sequence is CASSYGPEAFF. In DNA form, the CDR3 reads TGTGCCAGCAGTTATGGACCTGAAGCTTTCTTT.

J is TRBJ1-2 and V is TRBV14, with a weak D call TRBD1 (5 bases). Between the trimmed V and J ends, which lost 3 bases and 6 bases, there was a span of 14 bases. Per the germline V gene, CDR1 is SGHDN and CDR2 is FVKESK. This CDR3 has 14 residues. The CDR3 nucleotides are TGTGCCAGCAGCCAGCAGACAGAGACCGATGGCTACACCTTC. It yields the protein CASSQQTETDGYTF.

The gene calls are TRBV30 and TRBJ2-7; the match to TRBD2 covers 7 bases. This CDR3 has 14 amino acids. With 1 base clipped from V and 3 bases from J, the junction kept 6 bases outside the gene matches. CDR1 and CDR2 (germline): GTSNPN, SVGIG (reference sequence). The CDR3 nucleotides read TGTGCCTGGAGTGCAGGTAGCGGGTTCTACGAGCAGTACTTC. This gives the protein CAWSAGSGFYEQYF.

This chain joins TRBV14 and TRBJ2-1, with TRBD1 identical over 8 bases. This CDR3 is built from 16 residues. Germline trimming cut 0 bases from V and 8 bases from J; bases unmatched to any gene: 9. Germline CDR1 SGHDN, CDR2 FVKESK. The CDR3 DNA follows: TGTGCCAGCAGCCAAGACCCCCGGACAGGGTGGGATGAGCAGTTCTTC. Amino acids: CASSQDPRTGWDEQFF.

The J gene is TRBJ2-3, the V gene TRBV6-2 or TRBV6-3; a possible D gene is TRBD1 (5 bases). V gave up 2 bases and J gave up 1 base, with 19 bases separating them. The CDR3 has 18 amino acids. Looked up from germline, CDR1 is MNHEY and CDR2 is SVGEGT. CDR3 protein: CASSYQIDSAQGTDTQYF. CDR3 DNA: TGTGCCAGCAGTTACCAAATCGACAGTGCCCAGGGCACAGATACGCAGTATTTT.

The chain uses TRBV21-1 and TRBJ2-7; TRBD2, as called in the table, went unchecked against the DNA. TRBV21-1 is a pseudogene segment. The CDR3 extends over 17 amino acids. The CDR3 coding sequence is TGTGCCAGCAGCAAAGCGCTCTTTAAGGGCGCGGGGTACGAGCAGTACTTC. This codes for CASSKALFKGAGYEQYF.

The CDR3 spells CASSDGTITGELFF. In DNA form, the CDR3 reads TGTGCCAGCAGCGACGGGACTATTACCGGGGAGCTGTTTTTT. This chain joins TRBV5-7 and TRBJ2-2, with 7 bases fitting TRBD2. TRBV5-7 carries the ORF label, with uncertain function. There are 14 residues in the CDR3. The junction had 5 bases not matched to a gene; V was cut back by 4 bases and J by 5 bases.

This clone was found a few times. The chain couples TRBV19 to TRBJ2-5; 7 bases line up with TRBD1. This CDR3 spans 14 amino acids. Germline V gives CDR1 LNHDA, CDR2 SQIVND (reference sequence). J lost 1 base, V lost 7 bases, and 6 bases had no gene match. The DNA for the CDR3 is TGTGCCAGTAACCCGACAGGGACCCAAGAGACCCAGTACTTC. Its translation is CASNPTGTQETQYF.

J is TRBJ1-2 and V is TRBV30, with D unresolved. This CDR3 region has 15 residues. With 5 bases removed from V and 4 bases from J, the gap between germline ends came to 20 bases. Germline V CDR1 and CDR2: GTSNPN, SVGIG (reference sequence). CDR3 residues: CAWGPEEGGAYGYTF. In DNA, the CDR3 is TGTGCCTGGGGTCCGGAGGAGGGAGGTGCCTATGGCTACACCTTC.

This chain joins TRBV10-1 and TRBJ2-7; 10 bases line up with TRBD1. V lost 3 bases, J lost 1 base, and 3 bases stayed unmatched. CDR1 WNHNN and CDR2 SYGVQD come from the germline V gene (reference sequence). The CDR3 covers 15 residues. DNA of the CDR3: TGCGCCAGCAGTGATGGGACAGGGGCGTCCTACGAGCAGTACTTC. Amino acid sequence: CASSDGTGASYEQYF.

The chain has TRBV24-1 and TRBJ1-5, with D unclear. The V gene's germline CDR1 is KGHDR and CDR2 SFDVKD. The CDR3 is 13 amino acids. V was pared by 4 bases and J by 11 bases, with 14 bases between. This CDR3 is CATSESGTGAQHF. CDR3 sequence (DNA): TGTGCCACCAGTGAATCAGGAACCGGAGCCCAGCATTTT.

This sequence joins TRBV6-5 and TRBJ2-7, with a possible D match to TRBD2 (6 bases). CDR1 and CDR2 (germline): MNHEY, SVGAGI. V lost 6 bases to trimming and J lost 0 bases, with 12 bases between them. CDR3 size: 14 residues. CDR3 residues: CASSAGLGSYEQYF. The CDR3 DNA reads TGTGCCAGCAGCGCGGGGTTGGGCTCCTACGAGCAGTACTTC.

V and J are TRBV27 and TRBJ1-1, with D unresolved. In germline, CDR1 is MNHEY, CDR2 SMNVEV (reference sequence). V lost 3 bases to trimming and J lost 2 bases, with 7 bases between them. This CDR3 comprises 13 residues. The CDR3 protein is CASSLKRNTEAFF. Written as DNA, the CDR3 is TGTGCCAGCAGTTTGAAACGTAACACTGAAGCTTTCTTT.

The gene calls are TRBV6-2 or TRBV6-3 and TRBJ2-2; the match to TRBD1 covers 11 bases. CDR1 and CDR2 from the germline V gene are MNHEY and SVGEGT. This CDR3 has 16 residues. V lost 5 bases, J lost 7 bases, and 9 bases stayed unmatched. As DNA, the CDR3 is TGTGCCAGCAGTCCCTTCCGGGACAGGGGGAGCGGGGAGCTGTTTTTT. As protein: CASSPFRDRGSGELFF.

This clone was counted between two and nine times. J is TRBJ2-2 and V is TRBV19; 8 nucleotides match TRBD1. This CDR3 has 16 residues. Germline CDR1 and CDR2: LNHDA and SQIVND (reference sequence). V lost 5 bases, J lost 6 bases, and 11 bases stayed unmatched. This chain's CDR3 is CASSGLGGQAPGELFF. The CDR3 DNA is TGTGCCAGTAGTGGCCTAGGGGGACAGGCGCCCGGGGAGCTGTTTTTT. Based on the CDR3 plus reference TRBV19 and TRBJ2-2, the full variable domain is DGGITQSPKYLFRKEGQNVTLSCEQNLNHDAMYWYRQDPGQGLRLIYYSQIVNDFQKGDIAEGYSVSREKKESFPLTVTSAQKNPTAFYLCASSGLGGQAPGELFFGEGSRLTVL.